Here is one TCR beta chain with its context. Its antigen is still unknown. The data were taken from a study of beta chain features in type 1 diabetes. Broader study findings: More deletions and fewer insertions at VDJ junctions were seen in type 1 diabetes patients. There was a moderate but significant shortening of TCRB CDR3s in all four CD4+ subsets of Type 1 diabetes patients.

The study reverse transcribed the entire isolated RNA, so it sequenced expressed TCRB transcripts. Naive, central memory and regulatory T cell samples produced a mean of approximately 3.6 million reads. Only in-frame clones appear in the TCRdb table, and some are missing; sequencing was by immunoSEQ multiplex PCR. Among about 150,000 clones listed, about 9.3% were seen once. The authors sorted CD4+ naive, central memory, regulatory and stem cell-like memory cells via CD45RO/CCR7/CD25/CD127/CD95/CD27. Sequenced: central memory CD4+ T cells from blood. This TCR was recovered from a man aged 25-40 years with type 1 diabetes.

As DNA, the CDR3 is TGTGCCTGGACAGGGGAATTTAGCAATCAGCCCCAGCATTTT. Residues: CAWTGEFSNQPQHF. V gene TRBV30 combines with J gene TRBJ1-5; maybe TRBD1 (6 bases). This CDR3 has 14 residues. CDR1 GTSNPN and CDR2 SVGIG come from the germline V gene (reference sequence). V shed 4 bases and J shed 0 bases, with 10 bases lying between them.